This T cell receptor (beta chain) was retrieved from a study of cytomegalovirus exposure and HLA in healthy donors (dated by TCRdb to 2017 to 2019). Regarding the complete study: According to a later analysis, one platform produced both the roughly 130 validation repertoires and the roughly 650 repertoires of the first cohort. The study aimed to test whether cataloging public T cell receptors could reveal signatures of past pathogen exposure. In addition to the first cohort of roughly 670 subjects, a separate validation cohort of around 110 different subjects was used. The study combined high-throughput TCR immunosequencing, statistical association of individual TCRs with disease status, and machine learning to predict cytomegalovirus infection status. The paper as a whole reports these results and caveats: The authors suggested that the approach could potentially be extended to other disease states and immunological phenotypes. The classifier was reported to diagnose cytomegalovirus status with high specificity and sensitivity in both the original cohort and the validation cohort. Subsequent analysis determined that TCRs grouped into clusters in the first cohort also showed a tendency toward co-occurrence across the approximately 120 validation repertoires, and approximately 93% of cluster scores exceeded 0. While some public TCRs were present in many individuals, most TCR sequences turned up only very rarely across donors. In vitro tests confirmed that a few of the cytomegalovirus-associated TCR beta chains recognize cytomegalovirus antigens. The study listed 150 to 200 TCR beta chains as associated with cytomegalovirus. A later analysis lacked HLA typing for the validation cohort, so it scored co-occurrence in that cohort across all 120 repertoires.

The donors belonged to the validation cohort of about 130 subjects, which was separate from the 666-subject first cohort. This clone was detected once. No cognate antigen has been identified for it. Base-call qualities are not available, and no considerably larger clone is one nucleotide away. The germline V gene gives CDR1 as ENHRY and CDR2 as SYGVKD. The CDR3 runs 19 residues from the cysteine to the phenylalanine. The CDR3 DNA has 57 bases and is translated from base 1. V is pruned by 3 bases and J by 2 bases, leaving 13 bases of the junction without a gene match. Library prep was done by the immunoSEQ multiplex PCR assay. Under the source paper's analysis protocol: A statistical classification framework was built for diagnosing cytomegalovirus status from the catalog of TCR beta chain sequences. What TCRdb holds here is the immuneACCESS table cut down to in-frame rearrangements. Part of the clones is not present; checked against another copy, under half of the missing clones reflect an unresolved V gene, and the others are unexplained. For V, J and clone size, that table is used; D and trimming come from the DNA. The sample table lists about 58,000 clones, 90% of them with a count of one. 0.85% to 1.2% of the sample lies in the top ten.

The sample consisted of PBMCs. The TCR originated in a man between 18 and 29 years old in good health and CMV-seronegative. The chain is assembled from TRBV10-3 and TRBJ2-3; the junction holds 11 bases that match TRBD2. The CDR3 reads CAISEKFSGRAGATDTQYF. The DNA reads as follows: TGTGCCATCAGTGAAAAATTTAGCGGGAGGGCCGGGGCCACAGATACGCAGTATTTT.